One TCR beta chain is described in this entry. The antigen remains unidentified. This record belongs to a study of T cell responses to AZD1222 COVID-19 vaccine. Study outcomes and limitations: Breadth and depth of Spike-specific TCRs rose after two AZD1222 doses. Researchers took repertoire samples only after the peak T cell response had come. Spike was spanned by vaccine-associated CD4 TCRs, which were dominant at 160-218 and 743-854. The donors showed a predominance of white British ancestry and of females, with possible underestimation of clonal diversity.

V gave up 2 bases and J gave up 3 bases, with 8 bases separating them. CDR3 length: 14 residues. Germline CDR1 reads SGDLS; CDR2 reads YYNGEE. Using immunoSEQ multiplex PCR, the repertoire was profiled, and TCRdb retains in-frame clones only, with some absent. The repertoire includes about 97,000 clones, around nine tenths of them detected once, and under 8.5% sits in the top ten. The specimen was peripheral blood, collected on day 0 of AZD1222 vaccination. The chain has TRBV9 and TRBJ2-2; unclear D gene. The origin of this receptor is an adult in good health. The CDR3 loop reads CASSVDSHTGELFF. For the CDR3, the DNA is TGTGCCAGCAGCGTCGATAGTCACACCGGGGAGCTGTTTTTT. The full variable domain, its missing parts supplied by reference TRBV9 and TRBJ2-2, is DSGVTQTPKHLITATGQRVTLRCSPRSGDLSVYWYQQSLDQGLQFLIQYYNGEERAKGNILERFSAQQFPDLHSELNLSSLELGDSALYFCASSVDSHTGELFFGEGSRLTVL.